Listed below are T cell receptor beta chains from one sample, sequenced in a study of blood T cell repertoires in COVID-19. The protocol was immunoSEQ multiplex PCR, while the TCRdb copy is restricted to in-frame clones and leaves out a portion. The data show some 210,000 clones, 70% to 90% seen once. Input material: peripheral blood. These receptors all stem from a woman between 40 and 55 years old who had recovered from COVID-19. Each CDR3 is given with its conserved first and last residue. Each record gives: J gene, D gene, clone size, V gene, CDR3 protein, CDR3 DNA. The D gene is left open where the match is weak. The size field is filled for only some rows; it gives once, few, many or a size class.

>TRBJ2-5|-|-|TRBV12-3/TRBV12-4
CASRRRAGETQYF
TGTGCCAGCAGGAGGAGGGCCGGGGAGACCCAGTACTTC
>TRBJ2-1|-|-|TRBV19
CASSIIGRGYNEQFF
TGTGCCAGTAGTATTATCGGTCGGGGATACAATGAGCAGTTCTTC
>TRBJ2-3|TRBD1|once|TRBV5-1
CASSLVGQGASDTQYF
TGCGCCAGCAGCTTGGTGGGACAGGGGGCGTCAGATACGCAGTATTTT
>TRBJ2-7|-|-|TRBV12-3/TRBV12-4
CASSGQGTYEQYF
TGTGCCAGCAGTGGACAAGGGACCTACGAGCAGTACTTC
>TRBJ2-2|TRBD2|-|TRBV19
CASSIVGTSGHTGELFF
TGTGCCAGTAGTATAGTCGGGACTAGCGGACACACCGGGGAGCTGTTTTTT
>TRBJ1-1|-|-|TRBV19
CASRLGGAAEAFF
TGTGCCAGTAGGCTGGGGGGGGCCGCTGAAGCTTTCTTT
>TRBJ2-7|TRBD1|-|TRBV19
CASSTRTGSYEQYF
TGTGCCAGTAGTACCCGGACAGGCTCCTACGAGCAGTACTTC
>TRBJ2-1|TRBD2|-|TRBV9
CASSPRTSGNEQFF
TGTGCCAGCAGCCCGCGGACTAGCGGAAATGAGCAGTTCTTC
>TRBJ2-2|TRBD1|-|TRBV5-4
CASSLYRGQGSTGELFF
TGTGCCAGCAGCTTGTACAGGGGGCAAGGGAGCACCGGGGAGCTGTTTTTT
>TRBJ1-2|TRBD1|-|TRBV7-9
CASSQRSGTGGAMDGYTF
TGTGCCAGCAGCCAACGATCTGGGACAGGGGGCGCAATGGATGGCTACACCTTC
>TRBJ2-1|TRBD1|once|TRBV3-1/TRBV3-2
CASSQFKDRDFASSYNEQFF
TGTGCCAGCAGCCAATTTAAGGACAGGGACTTTGCTAGCTCCTACAATGAGCAGTTCTTC
>TRBJ2-1|-|-|TRBV30
CAWRADSSSYNEQFF
TGTGCCTGGAGGGCGGACTCTAGCTCCTACAATGAGCAGTTCTTC
>TRBJ1-2|TRBD1|-|TRBV25-1
CASSESGGLVYGYTF
TGTGCCAGCAGTGAATCAGGGGGCCTTGTCTATGGCTACACCTTC
>TRBJ2-7|-|-|TRBV30
CAWSEWASYEQYF
TGTGCCTGGAGTGAGTGGGCCTCCTACGAGCAGTACTTC
>TRBJ1-1|TRBD1|-|TRBV2
CASSRLDRGAEAFF
TGTGCCAGCAGTCGACTGGACAGGGGGGCTGAAGCTTTCTTT
>TRBJ2-1|TRBD1|-|TRBV30
CAWTNRGWNEQFF
TGTGCCTGGACAAACAGGGGGTGGAATGAGCAGTTCTTC